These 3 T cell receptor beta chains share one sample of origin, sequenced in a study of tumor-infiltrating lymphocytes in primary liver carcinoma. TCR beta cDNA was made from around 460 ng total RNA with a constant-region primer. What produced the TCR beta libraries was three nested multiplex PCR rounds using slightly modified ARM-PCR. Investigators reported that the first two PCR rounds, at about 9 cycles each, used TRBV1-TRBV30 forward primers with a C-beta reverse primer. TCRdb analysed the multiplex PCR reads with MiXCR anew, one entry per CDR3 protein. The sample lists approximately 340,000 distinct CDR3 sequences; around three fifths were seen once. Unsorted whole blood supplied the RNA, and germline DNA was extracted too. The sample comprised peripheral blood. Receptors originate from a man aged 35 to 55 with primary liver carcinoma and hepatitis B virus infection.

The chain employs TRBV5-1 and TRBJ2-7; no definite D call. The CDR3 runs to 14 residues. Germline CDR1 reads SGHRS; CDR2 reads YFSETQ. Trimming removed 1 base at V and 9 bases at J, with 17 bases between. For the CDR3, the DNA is TGCGCCAGCAGCTTGAGTGACCAAACTATCGGGCAGTACTTC. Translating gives CASSLSDQTIGQYF.

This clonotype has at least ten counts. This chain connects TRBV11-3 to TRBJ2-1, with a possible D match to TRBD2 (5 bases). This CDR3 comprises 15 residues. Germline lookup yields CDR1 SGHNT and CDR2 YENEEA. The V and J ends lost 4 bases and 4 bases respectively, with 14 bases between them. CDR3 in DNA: TGTGCCAGCAGCTCCCGAGCGGCTAGTTACAATGAGCAGTTCTTC. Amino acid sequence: CASSSRAASYNEQFF.

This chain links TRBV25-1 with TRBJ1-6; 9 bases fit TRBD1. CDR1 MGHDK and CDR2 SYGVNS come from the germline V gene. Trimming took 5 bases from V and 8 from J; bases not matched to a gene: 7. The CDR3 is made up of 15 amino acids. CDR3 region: CASSRTGTGHSPLHF. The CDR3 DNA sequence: TGTGCCAGCAGTCGAACCGGGACAGGGCATTCACCCCTCCACTTT.